This T cell receptor (beta chain) is drawn from a study of T cell changes during pregnancy in multiple sclerosis. TCRdb's table, derived via immunoSEQ multiplex PCR, lists solely in-frame clones and lacks some. The sample holds under 70,000 clones, approximately 92% seen once. There are 16 residues in the CDR3. The trim removed 0 bases at V and 4 bases at J, leaving 6 bases unmatched. Germline V CDR1 and CDR2: MGHRA, YSYEKL. Sample: peripheral blood, taken in the third trimester of pregnancy. V is TRBV4-1 and J is TRBJ2-5; 9 positions match TRBD1. The receptor was isolated from a female donor in good health, enrolled as a control in a pregnancy study. The CDR3 loop is CASSQEPGTGIETQYF. The DNA for the CDR3 is TGCGCCAGCAGCCAAGAGCCCGGGACAGGGATAGAGACCCAGTACTTC.